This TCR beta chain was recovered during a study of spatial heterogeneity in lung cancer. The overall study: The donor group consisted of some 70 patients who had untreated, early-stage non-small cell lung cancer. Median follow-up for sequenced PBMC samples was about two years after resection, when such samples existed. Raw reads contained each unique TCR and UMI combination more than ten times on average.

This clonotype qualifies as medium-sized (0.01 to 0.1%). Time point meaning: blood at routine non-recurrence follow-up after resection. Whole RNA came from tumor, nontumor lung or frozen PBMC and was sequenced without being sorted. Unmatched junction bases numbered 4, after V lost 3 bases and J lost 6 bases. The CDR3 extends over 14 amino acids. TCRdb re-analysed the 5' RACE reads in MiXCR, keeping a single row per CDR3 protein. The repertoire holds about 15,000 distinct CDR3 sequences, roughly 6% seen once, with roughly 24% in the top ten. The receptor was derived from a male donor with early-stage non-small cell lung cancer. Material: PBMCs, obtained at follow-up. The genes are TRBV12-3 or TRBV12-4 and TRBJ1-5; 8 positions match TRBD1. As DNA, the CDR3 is TGTGCCAGCAGTTTCGGACAGGGCGCTCAGCCCCAGCATTTT. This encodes CASSFGQGAQPQHF.